This T cell receptor (beta chain) was documented in a study of tumor-infiltrating lymphocytes in primary liver carcinoma (dated by TCRdb to 2016 to 2017). Study-level background: Roughly five patients with histopathologically diagnosed primary liver carcinoma underwent surgical resection in China between 2015 and 2016. TCRbeta repertoire sequencing, expression microarrays and whole-exome sequencing were combined in the study across five regions of each liver tumor, with adjacent normal tissue and blood also included. Hepatocellular carcinoma (four) or combined HCC and intrahepatic cholangiocarcinoma (one) was present in the five patients, who were three men and two women aged 30 to 69 years. Each sample produced about 3.5 to 7.13 million productive TCRbeta reads, and read depth showed no significant difference between tissue types. Tumors of the five patients were stage T1-T3 N0M0 with maximum diameters of roughly 4.2 to 10 cm. A total of around 35 specimens from 5 patients, comprising approximately 25 tumor regions, 5 adjacent noncancerous liver tissues and 5 peripheral blood samples, were covered by TCRbeta repertoire sequencing. Reproducibility between technical replicate repertoires was high, with correlation coefficients above 0.95 and mean shared-clone rates about 0.9.

Starting from approximately 460 ng total RNA, TCRbeta-specific cDNA was produced by reverse transcription with a constant-region primer and ProtoScript II reverse transcriptase. Three nested multiplex PCR rounds, following a slightly modified ARM-PCR procedure, were used to build the TCRbeta libraries. A final 25-cycle PCR with Deep VentR polymerase added sample barcodes and Illumina adapters. Amplicons of 200-500 bp were gel-purified with a QIAquick gel extraction kit before sequencing. An Illumina HiSeq 2500 was used to sequence the TCRbeta amplicons with 250-bp paired-end reads. The source study handled its data this way. Reads were quality-trimmed with Trimmomatic v0.33, and paired reads were merged with FLASH v1.2.11 to recover full CDR3 sequences. V, D and J germline segments were assigned to the rearranged TCRbeta sequences by MiGEC v1.2.1b. Clonotype statistics and Shannon-Wiener diversity indices were computed with VDJtools v1.0.0. Except for diversity analysis, only each sample's 250 most abundant clonotypes were used in subsequent analyses to reduce sampling bias. TCRdb reanalyzed the raw reads on its own, using fastp at Q25 for trimming and MiXCR for clone calling, and kept in-frame beta chains. Every distinct CDR3 protein forms one entry, paired with its most common genes and DNA. The V and J calls come from TCRdb's annotation, not from the publication. Present in this sample are 150,000 to 200,000 distinct CDR3 sequences, around 60% of which were seen just once. The ten largest clones take up 6% to 8.5% of the sample.

This clonotype was detected a few times. It lacks a known antigen. There are no base qualities to consult, and no much larger clone falls within one base. Results and caveats for the whole study, not just this receptor: A significantly larger repertoire fraction was made up by the top 250 clones in tumors than in blood (p = 0.039). Only the TCR beta chain was sequenced, so true repertoire diversity is likely underestimated because unpaired alpha chains were not captured. Only a few patients were included in the study, and the authors note that the findings should be validated in a larger study. Comparison of CD4+ and CD8+ T cell repertoires was precluded by the use of bulk unsorted samples. Repertoire overlap was found to be higher between tumor regions (mean roughly 35%) than between tumor-adjacent (around 17%) or tumor-blood (around 15%) pairs, consistent with antigen-driven expansion.

RNA from unsorted whole blood was extracted with TRIzol reagent, and germline DNA was obtained with the DNeasy Blood & Tissue kit. At the time of sampling, the patients had chronic HBV infection and had not received any treatment. Before surgery, 3.5 to 4 milliliters of peripheral blood were drawn into K2EDTA tubes. Input material: peripheral blood. The TCR originated in a woman in her sixties with primary liver carcinoma and hepatitis B virus infection.

DNA sequence: TGTGCCAGCAGCCAGGGTCGGACAGGGGGCTGGGGGGAGCTGTTTTTT. This yields the protein CASSQGRTGGWGELFF. The sequence joins TRBV4-2 to TRBJ2-2, with 11 junctional bases fitting TRBD1. V is pruned by 3 bases and J by 8 bases, leaving 8 bases of the junction without a gene match. Measured from the cysteine to the phenylalanine, the CDR3 is 16 residues long. CDR3 DNA only is kept here, 48 bases in frame from base 1. CDR1 and CDR2, per the germline V gene, are LGHNA and YNFKEQ.